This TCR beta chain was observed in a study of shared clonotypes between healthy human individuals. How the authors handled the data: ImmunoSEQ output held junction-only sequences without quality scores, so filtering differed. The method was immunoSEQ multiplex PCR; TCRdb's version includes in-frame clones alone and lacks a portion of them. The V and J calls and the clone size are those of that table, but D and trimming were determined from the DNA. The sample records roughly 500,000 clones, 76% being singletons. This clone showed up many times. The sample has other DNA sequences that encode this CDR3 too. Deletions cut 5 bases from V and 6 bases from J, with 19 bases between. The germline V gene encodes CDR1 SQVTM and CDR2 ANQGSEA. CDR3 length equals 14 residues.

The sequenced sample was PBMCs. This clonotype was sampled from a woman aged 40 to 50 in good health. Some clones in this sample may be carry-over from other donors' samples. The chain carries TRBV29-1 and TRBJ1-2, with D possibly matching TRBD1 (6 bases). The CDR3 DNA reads TGCAGCGTTACCTCCCTCCGGGACAACGATGGCTACACCTTC. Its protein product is CSVTSLRDNDGYTF.